This record concerns one T cell receptor (beta chain) sequence. The record originates from a study of blood T cell repertoires in COVID-19. At the level of the study: Sites across the United States, Italy and Spain contributed samples from acute and convalescent COVID-19. PBMCs, B-cell-depleted T cells, or T cells provided the cDNA or gDNA that made up the material.

Methods used by the authors: Reference gene primers were amplified, and this amplification served to estimate nucleated cell counts. The repertoire was sequenced with immunoSEQ multiplex PCR; TCRdb's copy has only in-frame clones and lacks some. V and J calls plus clone size are reproduced from that table; the DNA served to infer D and trimming. The data hold 120,000 or so clones, with more than 75% observed a single time. Germline values: CDR1 MNHEY, CDR2 SMNVEV (reference sequence). The CDR3 totals 14 residues. Deletions cut 6 bases from V and 3 bases from J, with 14 bases between. The genes are TRBV27 and TRBJ1-1; TRBD1 is a possible D gene (6 bases). Specimen: peripheral blood. This TCR derives from an older woman with acute or convalescent COVID-19. The CDR3 sequence is CASSQGYGDTEAFF. The CDR3 nucleotides are TGTGCCAGCAGCCAGGGGTACGGGGACACTGAAGCTTTCTTT.